This T cell receptor (beta chain) was captured in a study of blood T cell repertoires in COVID-19 (dated by TCRdb to about 2020). About the study as a whole: The collaborator samples originated in the United States, Italy and Spain and spanned the acute and convalescent phases of COVID-19. A freely available public database, intended as a resource for researchers studying the immune response to SARS-CoV-2, is where the repertoires were released. The sample metadata nearly always contained a de-identified subject ID, COVID-19 status, age in years and sex. The samples were drawn from the first 160 participants of the ongoing ImmuneRACE study and from under 1,500 subjects provided by 6 global collaborators. The dataset comprised deeply sampled blood TCRbeta repertoires from subjects exposed to, actively infected with, or recovered from COVID-19. The prospective study material was composed of cDNA or gDNA derived from T cells, B-cell-depleted T cells, or PBMCs. Where available, HLA class I and class II types were obtained from metadata supplied by the sample provider rather than from assay-based typing.

Regarding this clone: What antigen it recognizes has not been identified. No per-base quality is available; no much larger clone lies one base away.

The CDR3 runs 14 residues from the cysteine to the phenylalanine. The sequence is cut down to CDR3 DNA, 42 bases in frame from base 1. CDR1 and CDR2 (KGHSH, LQKENI) derive from the germline V gene. The V end loses 1 base and the J end loses 8 bases, and a stretch of 11 bases separates them. TCRbeta CDR3 regions were amplified from genomic DNA by means of the immunoSEQ Assay, a bias-controlled multiplex PCR. Processing in the source paper ran as follows. The number of nucleated cells in each sample was estimated by amplification of reference gene primers within the assay. To quantify the absolute abundance of each unique TCRbeta CDR3 rearrangement, sequence reads were collapsed and filtered. For each sample, productive Simpson clonality was calculated as the square root of Simpson's diversity index over productive rearrangements. The source is immuneACCESS, and TCRdb retained only in-frame sequences with V and J called. Part of the clones is not carried over; for the studies checked, unresolved V genes explain less than half of this, and the remainder is unexplained. V and J calls and clone size are those listed in that table; D and trimming were worked out from the DNA. This sample has 80,000 to 100,000 clones in its table, and roughly 80% of those were observed once. The ten largest clonotypes hold under 20% of the sample.

Whole blood was collected in K2EDTA tubes by collaborating institutions according to the institutions' own protocols. For TCRbeta analysis, collaborator samples were shipped as frozen whole blood, as isolated PBMCs, or as DNA extracted from either sample type. What the authors observed across the whole study: The quantity of clinical and demographic metadata differed by source and by participant and was supplied without curation.

The sequence was collected from a human donor in a cohort sampled during active COVID-19. Rearrangement joined TRBV18 to TRBJ1-4; a tentative D match to TRBD1 spans 6 bases. The specimen was peripheral blood. The bases read TGTGCCAGCTCACCACGCAGGGGCAGAGAAAAACTGTTTTTT. It encodes CASSPRRGREKLFF.